This entry lists 14 T cell receptor beta chains sequenced from one sample in a study of blood T cell repertoires in COVID-19. Sequencing used immunoSEQ multiplex PCR; TCRdb keeps in-frame clones, though not all of them. The data hold about 210,000 clones, with 81% observed a single time. Source material: PBMCs or T cells enriched from blood (not recorded which). The source of these receptors is a woman aged 45-65 years with acute COVID-19.

The gene calls are TRBV6-6 and TRBJ2-7, with D possibly TRBD2 on 6 matching bases. V lost 0 bases, J lost 3 bases, and 9 bases lay in between. The CDR3 spans 14 residues. Germline V CDR1 and CDR2: MNHNY, SVGAGI (reference sequence). The CDR3 sequence is CASSYSETSYEQYF. The CDR3 DNA reads TGTGCCAGCAGTTACTCGGAGACTAGCTACGAGCAGTACTTC.

V gene TRBV29-1 combines with J gene TRBJ2-5, with D possibly TRBD1 on 6 matching bases. The CDR3 covers 16 residues. Germline V gene lookup returns CDR1 SQVTM and CDR2 ANQGSEA. Trimming took off 4 bases at V and 3 bases at J, with 21 bases between the two ends. The DNA for the CDR3 is TGCAGCGTTGCAGTACGGAGACAGGATATCGAAGAGACCCAGTACTTC. It is translated as CSVAVRRQDIEETQYF.

This chain uses TRBV14 with TRBJ2-3; 11 positions agree with TRBD1. Germline assignment: CDR1 SGHDN and CDR2 FVKESK. CDR3 length: 18 amino acids. The trim removed 2 bases at V and 0 bases at J, leaving 7 bases unmatched. CDR3 sequence: CASSQKRTGGFSTDTQYF. DNA for the CDR3: TGTGCCAGCAGCCAAAAAAGGACAGGGGGCTTCAGCACAGATACGCAGTATTTT.

The gene calls are TRBV7-2 and TRBJ2-3; D is perhaps TRBD2 (5 bases). Per germline, CDR1 SGHTA and CDR2 FQGNSA. With 1 base removed from V and 4 bases from J, the gap between germline ends came to 12 bases. This CDR3 contains 15 residues. Here the CDR3 DNA reads TGTGCCAGCAGCTTAGTCGGTCTGCGGGCAGATACGCAGTATTTT. This translates into CASSLVGLRADTQYF. Full variable domain (outside the CDR3, taken from reference TRBV7-2 and TRBJ2-3): GAGVSQSPSNKVTEKGKDVELRCDPISGHTALYWYRQSLGQGLEFLIYFQGNSAPDKSGLPSDRFSAERTGGSVSTLTIQRTQQEDSAVYLCASSLVGLRADTQYFGPGTRLTVL.

The chain has TRBV2 and TRBJ2-1; TRBD2 aligns across 9 bases. The CDR3 spans 13 residues. CDR1 and CDR2 from the germline V gene are SNHLY and FYNNEI. Trimming took 4 bases from V and 9 from J; bases not matched to a gene: 4. CDR3 loop: CASSVETSGEQFF. CDR3 nucleotides: TGTGCCAGCAGTGTGGAGACTAGCGGTGAGCAGTTCTTC.

The V gene is TRBV28, the J gene TRBJ1-4; unclear D gene. This CDR3 is 11 amino acids long. V shed 6 bases and J shed 5 bases, with 4 bases lying between them. Germline V lookup: CDR1 MDHEN, CDR2 SYDVKM. The CDR3 region has the DNA TGTGCCAGCAGCGTCAATGAAAAACTGTTTTTT. Amino acid sequence: CASSVNEKLFF.

The chain is built from TRBV28 and TRBJ1-6; 7 nucleotides agree with TRBD1. CDR1 and CDR2 (germline): MDHEN, SYDVKM. The V gene end was trimmed by 7 bases and the J gene end by 7 bases; junction bases not matched to a gene: 13. This CDR3 spans 16 amino acids. The CDR3 DNA is TGTGCCAGCAAGTTAATGGGACAGCCTTTAAATTCACCCCTCCACTTT. This gives the protein CASKLMGQPLNSPLHF. Using reference TRBV28 and TRBJ1-6 for the parts outside the CDR3, the full variable domain is DVKVTQSSRYLVKRTGEKVFLECVQDMDHENMFWYRQDPGLGLRLIYFSYDVKMKEKGDIPEGYSVSREKKERFSLILESASTNQTSMYLCASKLMGQPLNSPLHFGNGTRLTVT.

The V and J genes are TRBV18 and TRBJ1-1; D unresolved. Trimming cost V 3 bases and J 7 bases, with 27 bases left between them. Germline CDR1 and CDR2: KGHSH and LQKENI. This CDR3 spans 18 amino acids. Here the CDR3 reads CASSPPGVGRKFGDEAFF. CDR3 sequence (DNA): TGTGCCAGCTCACCTCCCGGGGTCGGTCGTAAATTTGGGGATGAAGCTTTCTTT.

The rearrangement uses TRBV21-1 and TRBJ2-1; the table's D call of TRBD1 was not tested on the DNA. TRBV21-1 is an annotated pseudogene. The CDR3 consists of 17 residues. CDR3 amino acids: CASSKRDRDRVLVVELF. The CDR3 nucleotides read TGTGCCAGCAGCAAAAGGGACCGGGACAGGGTTTTGGTCGTTGAACTCTTC.

The rearrangement joins TRBV18 to TRBJ2-1; TRBD2 matches 10 bases. The germline gives CDR1 KGHSH, CDR2 LQKENI. This CDR3 region has 16 residues. Losses at the gene ends were 0 bases for V and 9 bases for J; bases not matched to a gene: 8. DNA for the CDR3: TGTGCCAGCTCACCACCCGGCGTAGCGGGGGGAGGTGAGCAGTTCTTC. Amino acid sequence: CASSPPGVAGGGEQFF.

This clone was picked up one time. The chain employs TRBV10-3 and TRBJ1-6; D not resolved. The CDR3 has 12 amino acids. The germline V gene has CDR1 ENHRY and CDR2 SYGVKD. V dropped 6 bases and J dropped 10 bases, with 10 bases sitting between them. The CDR3, as DNA: TGTGCCATCAGCCCGGGAAACTCACCCCTCCACTTT. Protein product: CAISPGNSPLHF.

The CDR3 DNA reads as TGCGCCAGCAGCTCAGAGAACAGTTACAATGAGCAGTTCTTC. It translates to CASSSENSYNEQFF. The chain joins TRBV5-1 to TRBJ2-1; unclear D gene. Looked up from germline, CDR1 is SGHRS and CDR2 is YFSETQ. CDR3 size: 14 residues. V was clipped by 3 bases and J by 4 bases, with 11 bases between them.

The chain employs TRBV5-1 and TRBJ1-4; tentative D call: TRBD1 (5 bases). The germline CDR1 and CDR2 sequences are SGHRS and YFSETQ. Trimming took 4 bases from V and 5 from J, leaving 15 bases between them. The CDR3 length is 15 residues. The chain's CDR3 is CASSTRPGPNEKLFF. In nucleotides, the CDR3 is TGCGCCAGCAGCACCCGGCCAGGGCCGAATGAAAAACTGTTTTTT.

V and J are TRBV4-3 and TRBJ2-4; TRBD1 matches at 9 bases. Germline-derived CDR1 and CDR2 are LGHNA and YSLEER. After removal of 2 bases from V and 2 bases from J, the junction contained 16 bases not matched to a gene. The CDR3 runs 20 residues. CDR3 region: CASSQSSGLQGARTKNIQYF. Here the CDR3 DNA reads TGCGCCAGCAGCCAATCCTCCGGTTTACAGGGGGCTAGAACCAAAAACATTCAGTACTTC.